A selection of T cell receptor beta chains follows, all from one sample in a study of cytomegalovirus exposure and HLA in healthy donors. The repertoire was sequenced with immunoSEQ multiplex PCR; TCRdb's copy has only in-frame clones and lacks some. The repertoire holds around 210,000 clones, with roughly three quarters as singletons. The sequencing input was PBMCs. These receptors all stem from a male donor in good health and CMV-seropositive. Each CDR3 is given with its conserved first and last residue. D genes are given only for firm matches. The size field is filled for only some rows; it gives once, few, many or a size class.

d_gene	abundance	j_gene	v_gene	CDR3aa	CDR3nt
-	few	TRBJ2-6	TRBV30	CAWSWGHSGANVLTF	TGTGCCTGGAGTTGGGGACACTCTGGGGCCAACGTCCTGACTTTC
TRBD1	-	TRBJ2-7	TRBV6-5	CASRKGQVAYEQYF	TGTGCCAGCAGAAAAGGACAGGTCGCTTACGAGCAGTACTTC
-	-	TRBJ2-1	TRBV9	CASSASPAYNEQFF	TGTGCCAGCAGCGCCTCCCCTGCCTACAATGAGCAGTTCTTC
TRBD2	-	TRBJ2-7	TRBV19	CASSSASGRFFSPYEQYF	TGTGCCAGTAGTTCCGCTAGCGGGAGGTTTTTCTCACCCTACGAGCAGTACTTC
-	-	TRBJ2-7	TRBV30	CAWNWGGGGDEQYF	TGTGCCTGGAACTGGGGGGGAGGGGGGGACGAGCAGTACTTC
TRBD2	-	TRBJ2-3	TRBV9	CASTRGSSGRTVIRTDTQYF	TGTGCCAGCACCCGGGGGTCTAGCGGGAGAACGGTGATCCGAACAGATACGCAGTATTTT
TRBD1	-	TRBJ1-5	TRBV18	CASSLSGQADLQPQHF	TGTGCCAGCTCACTTTCCGGACAGGCGGACCTCCAGCCCCAGCATTTT
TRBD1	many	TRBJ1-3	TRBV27	CASSYRGGNTIYF	TGTGCCAGCAGTTACAGGGGCGGAAACACCATATATTTT
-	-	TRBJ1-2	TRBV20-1	CSGRGYGYTF	TGCAGTGGCAGGGGCTATGGCTACACCTTC
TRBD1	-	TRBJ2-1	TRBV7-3	CASSLYRGPEQFF	TGTGCCAGCAGCCTGTACAGGGGGCCTGAGCAGTTCTTC
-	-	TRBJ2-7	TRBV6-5	CASSPDATQVYEQYF	TGTGCCAGCAGTCCAGATGCCACGCAGGTCTACGAGCAGTACTTC
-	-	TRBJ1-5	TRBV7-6	CASSLDRGGTGSPQHF	TGTGCCAGCAGCTTAGATAGGGGAGGTACCGGGTCGCCCCAGCATTTT
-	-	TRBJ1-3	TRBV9	CASSVDPGSSGNTIYF	TGTGCCAGCAGCGTAGATCCGGGATCCTCTGGAAACACCATATATTTT
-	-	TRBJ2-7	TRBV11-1	CASSIALQGGTYEQYF	TGTGCCAGCAGCATAGCCCTACAGGGGGGGACCTACGAGCAGTACTTC
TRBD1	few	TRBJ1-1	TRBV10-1	CASSRQGRRDTEAFF	TGCGCCAGCAGCAGACAGGGCAGGAGGGACACTGAAGCTTTCTTT
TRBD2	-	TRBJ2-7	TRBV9	CASSVGGLGTTEQYF	TGTGCCAGCAGCGTAGGGGGACTAGGGACGACCGAGCAGTACTTC
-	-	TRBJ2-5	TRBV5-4	CASSRPGVETQYF	TGTGCCAGCAGCCGCCCAGGTGTCGAGACCCAGTACTTC
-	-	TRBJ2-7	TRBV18	CASSLEPRELYEQYF	TGTGCCAGCTCATTGGAGCCCAGAGAGCTCTACGAGCAGTACTTC
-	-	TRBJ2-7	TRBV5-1	CASSLLLEDEQYF	TGCGCCAGCAGCTTGCTACTAGAGGACGAGCAGTACTTC
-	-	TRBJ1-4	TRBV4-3	CASSHADNEKLFF	TGCGCCAGCAGCCACGCGGATAATGAAAAACTGTTTTTT
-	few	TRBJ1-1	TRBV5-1	CASSPWRQQGITEAFF	TGCGCCAGCAGCCCATGGAGACAGCAGGGGATCACTGAAGCTTTCTTT
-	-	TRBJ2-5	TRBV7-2	CASSYGSETQYF	TGTGCCAGCAGCTACGGGTCAGAGACCCAGTACTTC
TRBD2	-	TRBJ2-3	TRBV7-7	CASSLGGGGADTQYF	TGTGCCAGCAGCTTAGGTGGGGGGGGTGCAGATACGCAGTATTTT
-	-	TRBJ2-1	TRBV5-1	CASSLVRVLVDNEQFF	TGCGCCAGCAGCTTGGTTAGAGTTTTGGTGGACAATGAGCAGTTCTTC
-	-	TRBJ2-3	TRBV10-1	CASSADRSDTQYF	TGCGCCAGCAGTGCCGACAGATCAGATACGCAGTATTTT
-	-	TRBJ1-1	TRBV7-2	CASNSLLGLEAFF	TGTGCCAGCAACTCCCTCCTAGGATTAGAAGCTTTCTTT
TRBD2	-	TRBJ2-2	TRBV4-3	CASSQDLVTSGGAGELFF	TGCGCCAGCAGCCAAGATCTGGTGACTAGCGGGGGGGCCGGGGAGCTGTTTTTT
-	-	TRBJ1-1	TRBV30	CAWNPRNTEAFF	TGTGCCTGGAACCCCAGGAACACTGAAGCTTTCTTT
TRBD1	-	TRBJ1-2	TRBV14	CASSHTQGANGYTF	TGTGCCAGCAGCCATACACAGGGGGCCAATGGCTACACCTTC
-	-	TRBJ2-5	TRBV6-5	CASSYRARQRVTAQYF	TGTGCCAGCAGTTATAGGGCGAGACAGCGGGTGACGGCCCAGTACTTC
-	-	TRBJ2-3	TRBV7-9	CASSSYTSRTDTQYF	TGTGCCAGCAGCTCGTACACATCGCGCACAGATACGCAGTATTTT
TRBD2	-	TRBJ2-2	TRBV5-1	CASSSRLAGTTRELFF	TGCGCCAGCAGCTCCAGACTAGCGGGGACCACCCGGGAGCTGTTTTTT
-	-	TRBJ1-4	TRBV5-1	CASSYGRTNEKLFF	TGCGCCAGCAGCTACGGGAGGACTAATGAAAAACTGTTTTTT
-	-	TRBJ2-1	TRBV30	CAWMGGPYNEQFF	TGTGCCTGGATGGGCGGGCCGTACAATGAGCAGTTCTTC
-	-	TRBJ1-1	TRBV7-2	CASSLGFSVTEAFF	TGTGCCAGCAGCTTAGGGTTTAGCGTCACTGAAGCTTTCTTT
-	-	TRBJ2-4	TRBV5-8	CASSLQLTKNIQYF	TGTGCCAGCAGCTTACAACTAACCAAAAACATTCAGTACTTC
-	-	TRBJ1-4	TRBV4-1	CASSPQHHPGEKLFF	TGCGCCAGCAGCCCCCAACATCATCCGGGGGAAAAACTGTTTTTT
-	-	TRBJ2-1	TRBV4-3	CASSRSLSSYNEQFF	TGCGCCAGCAGCCGATCCCTTAGCTCCTACAATGAGCAGTTCTTC
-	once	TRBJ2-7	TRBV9	CASSVEPTTYEQYF	TGTGCCAGCAGCGTAGAACCGACTACCTACGAGCAGTACTTC
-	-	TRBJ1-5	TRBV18	CASSPASEQPQHF	TGTGCCAGCTCACCGGCCTCGGAGCAGCCCCAGCATTTT
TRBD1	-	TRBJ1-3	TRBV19	CASSHPTGTGNTIYF	TGTGCCAGTAGCCATCCGACAGGGACTGGAAACACCATATATTTT
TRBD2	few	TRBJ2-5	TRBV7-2	CASSPHSGTYQETQYF	TGTGCCAGCAGCCCCCATAGCGGGACCTACCAAGAGACCCAGTACTTC
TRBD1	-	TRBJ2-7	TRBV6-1	CASSDPHRGPYEQYF	TGTGCCAGCAGCGACCCTCACAGGGGTCCCTACGAGCAGTACTTC